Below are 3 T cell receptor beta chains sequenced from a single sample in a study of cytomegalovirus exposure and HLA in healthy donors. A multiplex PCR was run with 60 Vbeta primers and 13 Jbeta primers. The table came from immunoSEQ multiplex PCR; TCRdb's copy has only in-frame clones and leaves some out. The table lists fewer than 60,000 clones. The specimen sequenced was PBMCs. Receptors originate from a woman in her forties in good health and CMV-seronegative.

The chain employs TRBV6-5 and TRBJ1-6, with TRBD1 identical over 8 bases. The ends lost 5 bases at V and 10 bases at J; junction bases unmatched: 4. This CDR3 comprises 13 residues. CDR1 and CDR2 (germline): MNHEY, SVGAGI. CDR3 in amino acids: CASSDRGPSPLHF. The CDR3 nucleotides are TGTGCCAGCAGTGACAGGGGACCGTCACCCCTCCACTTT.

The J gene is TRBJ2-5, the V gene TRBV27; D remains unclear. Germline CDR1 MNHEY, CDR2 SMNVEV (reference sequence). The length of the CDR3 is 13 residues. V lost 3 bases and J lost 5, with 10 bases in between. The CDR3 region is CASSFSVWETQYF. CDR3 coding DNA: TGTGCCAGCAGTTTTTCAGTTTGGGAGACCCAGTACTTC.

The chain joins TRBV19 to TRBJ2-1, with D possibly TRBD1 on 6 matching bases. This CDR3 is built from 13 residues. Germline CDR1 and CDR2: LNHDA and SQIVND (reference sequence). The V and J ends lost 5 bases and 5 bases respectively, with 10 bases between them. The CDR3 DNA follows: TGTGCCAGTAGTTGGAGACAGGACAATGAGCAGTTCTTC. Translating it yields CASSWRQDNEQFF.